The present T cell receptor (beta chain) was sequenced within a study of blood T cell repertoires in COVID-19. Germline V lookup: CDR1 SGHRS, CDR2 YFSETQ. This CDR3 contains 16 residues. Trimming cost V 5 bases and J 1 base; bases outside gene matches: 8. As originally analysed: Scientists estimated how many nucleated cells there were by amplifying reference gene primers. Libraries were prepared by immunoSEQ multiplex PCR; TCRdb keeps only in-frame clonotypes and omits some of them. V, J and clone size reflect that table, while D and trimming were determined from the DNA. The data contain about 45,000 clones, about nine tenths of them singletons.

The sequence came from a human donor in a cohort sampled during active COVID-19. Sample: peripheral blood. The V gene is TRBV5-1, the J gene TRBJ2-5; 10 positions match TRBD2. The CDR3 region has the DNA TGCGCCAGCAGACATAGCGGGGGGTCAACCCAAGAGACCCAGTACTTC. This encodes CASRHSGGSTQETQYF. The variable domain in full, completed from reference TRBV5-1 and TRBJ2-5, reads KAGVTQTPRYLIKTRGQQVTLSCSPISGHRSVSWYQQTPGQGLQFLFEYFSETQRNKGNFPGRFSGRQFSNSRSEMNVSTLELGDSALYLCASRHSGGSTQETQYFGPGTRLLVL.